This TCR beta chain was documented in a study of PD-1 blockade in classical Hodgkin lymphoma (dated by TCRdb to the early 2020s). The study in broad terms: A peripheral blood immune signature of response to PD-1 blockade in classical Hodgkin lymphoma was defined using TCR beta sequencing and CyTOF. Paper-wide results and their limitations: The study was limited to a single clinical trial cohort, and causes of repertoire differences, possibly disease activity or prior therapy, remained undefined. Baseline TCR diversity was reported as lower in newly diagnosed patients than in healthy donors, and lower still in relapsed/refractory patients.

The Qiagen DNeasy kit was used to extract genomic DNA both from unsorted PBMCs and from the negatively selected CD4+ and CD8+ fractions. TCR beta CDR3 regions were amplified by immunoSEQ multiplex PCR using primers annealing to V and J segments. A synthetic immune receptor repertoire was used to minimize amplification bias, and any residual bias was removed computationally once sequencing was done. In the authors' own workflow: Repertoire diversity was quantified as the Shannon entropy index using custom Python scripts. The unsorted, CD4+ and CD8+ repertoires were each analyzed separately, with the exception of combined analyses, where CD4+ and CD8+ sequences were merged in silico. TCRdb carries this immuneACCESS record with in-frame sequences only. Its versions omit some clonotypes, under half of them owing to an unresolved V gene in the studies checked, with the rest unexplained. D and trimming were read from the DNA, whereas the V and J calls and clone size are those reported in that table. Present in this sample are around 26,000 clones, about 90% of which were seen just once. About 0.5% of the sample rests with the top ten.

Explained via the paper, the time point label denotes: newly diagnosed, previously untreated cHL patient sample. CD4+ T cells were purified from thawed PBMCs by magnetic negative selection with a Miltenyi CD4+ T cell isolation kit. PBMCs from patients with newly diagnosed, previously untreated classical Hodgkin lymphoma were sequenced as a comparison group for the relapsed/refractory trial patients. After peripheral blood was drawn into 8 mL Vacutainer Cell Preparation Tubes, PBMCs were isolated by centrifugation and then cryopreserved. Purified CD4+ and CD8+ fractions were prepared only for cases where an additional PBMC sample was available. On LS columns in a quadroMACS separator, the magnetically labelled cells were depleted, and the flow-through was collected as the purified fraction. CDR1 and CDR2 are read off the germline V gene as SGHAT and FQNNGV. Trimming removed 4 bases from V and 3 bases from J, leaving 24 bases between the germline ends. The CDR3 runs 18 residues from the cysteine to the phenylalanine. Left in the record is the CDR3 DNA by itself, 54 bases read in frame from the first base.

Turning to this clone: Its antigen specificity is not known. No base-level quality is on record; no much larger clone is a single base apart.

This clonotype originated in a human donor with classical Hodgkin lymphoma. What was sequenced was CD4+ T cells from blood. The sequence is built from TRBV11-2 and TRBJ1-1; TRBD1 is a possible D gene, resting on 5 matching bases. The CDR3 corresponds to CASSSGRGRRPSYTEAFF. The DNA reads TGTGCCAGCAGCTCGGGGCGCGGCAGGAGACCGAGTTACACTGAAGCTTTCTTT.